Listed below are T cell receptor beta chains from one sample, sequenced in a study of long-term antiretroviral therapy in people with HIV. Libraries were prepared by immunoSEQ multiplex PCR; TCRdb keeps only in-frame clonotypes and omits some of them. The repertoire consists of 20,000 to 25,000 clones, with 85% occurring once and the leading ten covering roughly 3.8%. The sample here was unsorted PBMCs, taken about 4 years after starting antiretroviral therapy. The receptors stem from a man in his late teens or twenties with HIV. Each CDR3 is given with its conserved first and last residue. D genes are given only for firm matches. The size field is filled for only some rows; it gives once, few, many or a size class.

abundance	len	v_gene	j_gene	d_gene	CDR3nt	CDR3aa
NA	16	TRBV18	TRBJ1-5	TRBD1	TGTGCCAGCTCACCAAGGGCCGGACAGGGGAATCAGCCCCAGCATTTT	CASSPRAGQGNQPQHF
NA	16	TRBV7-9	TRBJ2-2	NA	TGTGCCAGCAGCGAAGGGGCAGGGTCGAACACCGGGGAGCTGTTTTTT	CASSEGAGSNTGELFF
NA	15	TRBV2	TRBJ2-4	TRBD2	TGTGCCACCGGGGGGGACATACTAGCCAAAAACATTCAGTACTTC	CATGGDILAKNIQYF
NA	16	TRBV7-6	TRBJ2-2	NA	TGTGCCAGCAGCTCCCGCTGGGGGCGGTATAGCGGGGAGCTGTTTTTT	CASSSRWGRYSGELFF
NA	16	TRBV18	TRBJ2-6	NA	TGTGCCAGCTCACCTATGGGGGGCCCTGGGGCCAACGTCCTGACTTTC	CASSPMGGPGANVLTF
once	15	TRBV9	TRBJ1-2	NA	TGTGCCAGCAGCCCTAGAGGGGGAGGGAGCTATGGCTACACCTTC	CASSPRGGGSYGYTF
NA	17	TRBV4-1	TRBJ2-3	TRBD2	TGCGCCAGCAGCCAAGATCACCTTAGCGGGGGCACAGATACGCAGTATTTT	CASSQDHLSGGTDTQYF
NA	15	TRBV10-1	TRBJ2-2	NA	TGCGCCAGCAGTGAGGCAGGGGCGAACACCGGGGAGCTGTTTTTT	CASSEAGANTGELFF
NA	14	TRBV5-6	TRBJ2-7	NA	TGTGCCAGCAGCTTGGGTGACAGCTCCTACGAGCAGTACTTC	CASSLGDSSYEQYF
NA	17	TRBV4-1	TRBJ1-6	TRBD1	TGCGCCAGCAGTCAAAGCCCTACCGGGACAGCCAATTCACCCCTCCACTTT	CASSQSPTGTANSPLHF
NA	15	TRBV10-3	TRBJ1-2	NA	TGTGCCATCAGTGAGGCGGTAGGGTTTGGCTATGGCTACACCTTC	CAISEAVGFGYGYTF
NA	14	TRBV6-1	TRBJ2-3	NA	TGTGCCAGCAGTGAAAGGGGAAGCACAGATACGCAGTATTTT	CASSERGSTDTQYF
NA	15	TRBV19	TRBJ2-1	NA	TGTGCCAGTAGTATGAGGGGTGGGACTCTCAATGAGCAGTTCTTC	CASSMRGGTLNEQFF
NA	14	TRBV7-9	TRBJ2-1	TRBD2	TGTGCCAGCAGCTTGGGACTAGCGACAACAGAGCAGTTCTTC	CASSLGLATTEQFF
NA	13	TRBV2	TRBJ1-5	TRBD1	TGTGCCAGCAAGGGGACAGTTAATCAGCCCCAGCATTTT	CASKGTVNQPQHF
NA	15	TRBV9	TRBJ1-2	NA	TGTGCCAGCAGCCCGCTTGGAGAGAGCCACTATGGCTACACCTTC	CASSPLGESHYGYTF
few	12	TRBV28	TRBJ1-1	NA	TGTGCCAGCAGGCCCAGGAACACTGAAGCTTTCTTT	CASRPRNTEAFF
NA	18	TRBV7-3	TRBJ2-2	TRBD2	TGTGCCAGCAGCTTAACGTTAGGGACTAGCGTTAACACCGGGGAGCTGTTTTTT	CASSLTLGTSVNTGELFF
few	16	TRBV4-1	TRBJ2-7	NA	TGCGCCAGCAGCCAAATTTCCGGGTCCCCGGCCCACGAGCAGTACTTC	CASSQISGSPAHEQYF
few	11	TRBV20-1	TRBJ1-1	NA	TGCAGTCCCACGGGGAACACTGAAGCTTTCTTT	CSPTGNTEAFF
NA	15	TRBV19	TRBJ2-7	TRBD1	TGTGCCAGTAGTACCTCCGGGACAGGGTACTACGAGCAGTACTTC	CASSTSGTGYYEQYF
NA	14	TRBV6-1	TRBJ1-2	NA	TGTGCCAGCATGATCTCCGCAGGGGCCTTTGGCTACACCTTC	CASMISAGAFGYTF
NA	14	TRBV2	TRBJ1-1	TRBD1	TGTGCCAGCAGTGACCGGACAGGGAACACTGAAGCTTTCTTT	CASSDRTGNTEAFF
NA	18	TRBV10-2	TRBJ2-2	NA	TGCGCCAGCCGTACTTCCGGGACAAGGAAAAAGAACACCGGGGAGCTGTTTTTT	CASRTSGTRKKNTGELFF
NA	14	TRBV11-2	TRBJ2-2	NA	TGTGCCAGCAGCTTAGCTCTCGACACCGGGGAGCTGTTTTTT	CASSLALDTGELFF
NA	17	TRBV28	TRBJ2-2	TRBD2	TGTGCCAGCAGTTGGGCACTCAGCGGGGTTTACACCGGGGAGCTGTTTTTT	CASSWALSGVYTGELFF
NA	17	TRBV28	TRBJ1-2	NA	TGTGCCAGCGTTTCGTACGGGACGGCCGAGGCTAACTATGGCTACACCTTC	CASVSYGTAEANYGYTF
NA	14	TRBV5-5	TRBJ1-5	NA	TGTGCCAGCAGCTGGACCTCCCGGGGTCAGCCCCAGCATTTT	CASSWTSRGQPQHF
NA	14	TRBV11-2	TRBJ1-6	NA	TGTGCCAGCAGCTTCAGCGCGGCAGATTCACCCCTCCACTTT	CASSFSAADSPLHF
NA	14	TRBV27	TRBJ2-7	NA	TGTGCCAGCAGCTTCGGACCTGGAAGCTACGAGCAGTACTTC	CASSFGPGSYEQYF
NA	13	TRBV16	TRBJ2-5	NA	TGTGCCAGCAGTCGAGGGGTAGAGGAGACCCAGTACTTC	CASSRGVEETQYF
NA	12	TRBV2	TRBJ1-2	NA	TGTGCCAGCAGGTGGGAGAGCTATGGCTACACCTTC	CASRWESYGYTF
NA	14	TRBV7-9	TRBJ2-1	NA	TGTGCCAGCAGCTACATCGGCAGGGCGTCTGAGCAGTTCTTC	CASSYIGRASEQFF
NA	17	TRBV11-3	TRBJ2-5	TRBD2	TGTGCCAGCAGCTCCTCCTTCTTAGCGGGGGGCCAAGAGACCCAGTACTTC	CASSSSFLAGGQETQYF
NA	14	TRBV6-6	TRBJ2-3	NA	TGTGCCAGCAAAGGTACGGGGGTACTAGATACGCAGTATTTT	CASKGTGVLDTQYF
NA	17	TRBV4-1	TRBJ2-5	TRBD2	TGCGCCAGCAGCCCTTTCGGACTAGCGGGGGGGGATGAGACCCAGTACTTC	CASSPFGLAGGDETQYF
NA	15	TRBV15	TRBJ1-4	NA	TGTGCCACCAGCAGAGAAGGTGGGGGTGGTGAAAAACTGTTTTTT	CATSREGGGGEKLFF
NA	15	TRBV7-9	TRBJ2-2	NA	TGTGCCAGCAGCATTAGTTTTGAAGCCACCGGGGAGCTGTTTTTT	CASSISFEATGELFF
NA	14	TRBV28	TRBJ1-6	NA	TGTGCCAGCACTTTAAAACCGCAGAGGTCACCCCTCCACTTT	CASTLKPQRSPLHF
NA	14	TRBV28	TRBJ2-4	NA	TGTGCCAGCAGTTTGGGTAGTAGGCGAAACATTCAGTACTTC	CASSLGSRRNIQYF
NA	14	TRBV6-1	TRBJ1-4	TRBD1	TGTGCCAGCAGCGGAACAGGGGGCGGCGAAAAACTGTTTTTT	CASSGTGGGEKLFF
once	13	TRBV14	TRBJ2-7	NA	TGTGCCAGCAGCCTCTTGCCAGGGCTCGAGCAGTACTTC	CASSLLPGLEQYF
NA	12	TRBV6-5	TRBJ1-2	NA	TGTGCCACCGGAACAGGTGACTATGGCTACACCTTC	CATGTGDYGYTF
few	15	TRBV2	TRBJ1-6	TRBD1	TGTGCCAGCAGACCGGACAGGATCTATAATTCACCCCTCCACTTT	CASRPDRIYNSPLHF
NA	14	TRBV18	TRBJ2-5	NA	TGTGCCAGCAGACCCCGGGACAACCAAGAGACCCAGTACTTC	CASRPRDNQETQYF
once	14	TRBV7-2	TRBJ2-2	NA	TGTGCCAGCAGCTTAATGGGGAGCACCGGGGAGCTGTTTTTT	CASSLMGSTGELFF
NA	17	TRBV6-1	TRBJ1-3	NA	TGTGCCAGCAGTGAAGTTGTATGGAAAGAGGGGTGGAACACCATATATTTT	CASSEVVWKEGWNTIYF
NA	14	TRBV18	TRBJ1-5	TRBD1	TGTGCCAGCTCACCAGGGACAGGCAATCAGCCCCAGCATTTT	CASSPGTGNQPQHF
NA	13	TRBV7-9	TRBJ1-1	NA	TGTGCCAGCAGCTACGACAGTAACACTGAAGCTTTCTTT	CASSYDSNTEAFF
NA	14	TRBV2	TRBJ1-6	NA	TGTGCCAGCAGTGCCAGGTCTGACCACTCACCCCTCCACTTT	CASSARSDHSPLHF
NA	13	TRBV11-2	TRBJ2-1	NA	TGTGCCAGCAGCTTCGACGGAGACAATGAGCAGTTCTTC	CASSFDGDNEQFF
NA	14	TRBV28	TRBJ1-6	NA	TGTGCCTGGGGCGAGGGTTCTGGTAATTCACCCCTCCACTTT	CAWGEGSGNSPLHF